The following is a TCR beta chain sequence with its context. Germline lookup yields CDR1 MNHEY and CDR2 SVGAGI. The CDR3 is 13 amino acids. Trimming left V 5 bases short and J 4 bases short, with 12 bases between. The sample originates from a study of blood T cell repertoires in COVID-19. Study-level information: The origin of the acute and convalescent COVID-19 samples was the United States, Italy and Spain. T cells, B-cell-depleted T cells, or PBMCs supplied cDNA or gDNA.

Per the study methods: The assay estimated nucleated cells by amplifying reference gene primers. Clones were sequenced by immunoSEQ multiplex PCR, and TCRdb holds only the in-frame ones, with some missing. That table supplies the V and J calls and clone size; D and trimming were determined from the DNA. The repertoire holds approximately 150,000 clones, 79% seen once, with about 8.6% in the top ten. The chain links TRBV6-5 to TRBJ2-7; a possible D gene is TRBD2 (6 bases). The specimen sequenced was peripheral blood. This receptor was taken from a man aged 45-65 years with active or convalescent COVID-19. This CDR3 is CASSRPGSYEQYF. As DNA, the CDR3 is TGTGCCAGCAGTCGCCCCGGGAGTTACGAGCAGTACTTC.